The present entry profiles one T cell receptor (beta chain) with its context. In terms of age and location, participants ranged from roughly 18 to 90 years and lived in about 25 US areas. The entry originates in a study of blood T cell repertoires in COVID-19. Looking at the study overall: Both acute and convalescent COVID-19 samples were obtained from the United States, Italy and Spain.

The CDR3 runs to 11 residues. Trimming shortened V by 5 bases and J by 9 bases, and 8 bases separated the two germline ends. The germline CDR1 and CDR2 sequences are MDHEN and SYDVKM. Sequencing was performed with immunoSEQ multiplex PCR; in TCRdb, only in-frame clones are kept and a portion is missing. This sample has about 180,000 clones, with around 73% found just once. The TCR originated in a woman between 45 and 65 years old who had recovered from COVID-19. The chain links TRBV28 to TRBJ1-5; D gene uncertain. Sequencing was carried out using PBMCs or T cells enriched from blood (not recorded which). The CDR3 reads CASSHQVPQHF. In nucleotides, the CDR3 is TGTGCCAGCAGTCACCAGGTGCCCCAGCATTTT.